A single sample gave rise to the 24 T cell receptor beta chains below, sequenced in a study of T cell responses to AZD1222 COVID-19 vaccine. The method was immunoSEQ multiplex PCR; TCRdb's version includes in-frame clones alone and lacks a portion of them. Seen here are roughly 250,000 clones, approximately 93% observed once, and the top ten hold 0.55%. The material was peripheral blood, obtained on day 0 of AZD1222 vaccination. These receptor sequences come from an adult in good health.

This chain's CDR3 is CASSSDRGFYEQYF. CDR3 DNA sequence: TGTGCCAGCAGCTCCGACCGCGGGTTCTACGAGCAGTACTTC. V gene TRBV7-8 combines with J gene TRBJ2-7; D might be TRBD2 (5 bases). V was cut by 4 bases and J by 3 bases, with 13 bases left in between. This CDR3 comprises 14 residues. From germline, CDR1 is SGHVS and CDR2 FQNEAQ.

The count of this clone is one. V and J are TRBV7-9 and TRBJ2-5; D is unresolved. Trimming cost V 7 bases and J 2 bases, with 11 bases left between them. There are 13 residues in the CDR3. Germline V gene sequence: CDR1 SEHNR, CDR2 FQNEAQ (reference sequence). The CDR3 sequence is CASTTWSQETQYF. The CDR3 bases are TGTGCCAGCACCACTTGGAGTCAAGAGACCCAGTACTTC.

V is TRBV5-1 and J is TRBJ2-2; D may be TRBD1 (6 bases). This CDR3 spans 15 amino acids. Germline V gene data show CDR1 as SGHRS and CDR2 as YFSETQ. The V gene lost 4 bases and the J gene lost 1 base, with 11 bases spanning the gap. Here the CDR3 DNA reads TGCGCCAGCAGCACTTGGGGACAGAACACCGGGGAGCTGTTTTTT. Translated, it gives CASSTWGQNTGELFF.

J is TRBJ2-7 and V is TRBV19, with TRBD1 matching 7 bases. The CDR3 has 15 residues. V gave up 5 bases and J gave up 7 bases; unmatched junction bases: 14. The germline V gene encodes CDR1 LNHDA and CDR2 SQIVND (reference sequence). The CDR3 here is CASSLSTGPPFEQYF. CDR3 in DNA: TGTGCCAGTAGTTTATCGACAGGGCCTCCCTTTGAGCAGTACTTC. The full variable domain, completed using reference TRBV19 and TRBJ2-7, is DGGITQSPKYLFRKEGQNVTLSCEQNLNHDAMYWYRQDPGQGLRLIYYSQIVNDFQKGDIAEGYSVSREKKESFPLTVTSAQKNPTAFYLCASSLSTGPPFEQYFGPGTRLTVT.

This clone was seen only a few times. This chain joins TRBV7-2 and TRBJ1-5, with TRBD1 matching 7 bases. This CDR3 is built from 15 residues. V lost 6 bases and J lost 5; bases outside the gene matches: 10. Germline CDR1 SGHTA, CDR2 FQGNSA. The CDR3 bases are TGTGCCAGCAGAAGAGGGACAGCGGATCATCAGCCCCAGCATTTT. This encodes CASRRGTADHQPQHF.

This chain joins TRBV2 and TRBJ2-7; the D call may be TRBD1 or TRBD2 (5 bases each). CDR1 and CDR2 (germline): SNHLY, FYNNEI. Trimming left V 7 bases short and J 0 bases short, with 13 bases between. The CDR3 sequence is 14 residues long. The CDR3 region is CASTLGPFSYEQYF. CDR3 in DNA: TGTGCCAGCACGTTGGGACCGTTCTCCTACGAGCAGTACTTC. The full variable domain, completed using reference TRBV2 and TRBJ2-7, is EPEVTQTPSHQVTQMGQEVILRCVPISNHLYFYWYRQILGQKVEFLVSFYNNEISEKSEIFDDQFSVERPDGSNFTLKIRSTKLEDSAMYFCASTLGPFSYEQYFGPGTRLTVT.

The chain links TRBV3-1 (or the pseudogene TRBV3-2) to TRBJ2-5, with 7 positions matching TRBD2. V lost 0 bases and J lost 1; bases outside the gene matches: 5. CDR1 and CDR2 (germline): LGHDT, YNNKEL (reference sequence). The CDR3 loop spans 16 amino acids. CDR3 sequence reads: CASSQERLAVQETQYF. The CDR3 DNA reads TGTGCCAGCAGCCAAGAGAGGCTAGCGGTCCAAGAGACCCAGTACTTC.

The chain carries TRBV5-1 and TRBJ1-1; the match to TRBD1 covers 7 bases. Germline V gene sequence: CDR1 SGHRS, CDR2 YFSETQ. The V and J ends lost 0 bases and 10 bases, in that order; junction bases with no gene match: 9. The length of the CDR3 is 14 residues. The CDR3 bases are TGCGCCAGCAGCTTGGGAGACAGGGTATTTTCAGCTTTCTTT. It codes for CASSLGDRVFSAFF.

The rearrangement joins TRBV12-5 to TRBJ2-2; 13 positions match TRBD2. With 5 bases clipped from V and 2 bases from J, the junction kept 8 bases outside the gene matches. This CDR3 has 18 amino acids. CDR1 and CDR2 from the germline V gene are LGHNT and FRNRAP. The CDR3 nucleotides read TGTGCTAGTGGTAAAGGACTAGCGGGAGCCCGCAACACCGGGGAGCTGTTTTTT. Residues: CASGKGLAGARNTGELFF. Variable domain in full (rest from reference TRBV12-5 and TRBJ2-2): DARVTQTPRHKVTEMGQEVTMRCQPILGHNTVFWYRQTMMQGLELLAYFRNRAPLDDSGMPKDRFSAEMPDATLATLKIQPSEPRDSAVYFCASGKGLAGARNTGELFFGEGSRLTVL.

The chain links TRBV29-1 to TRBJ2-7, with 8 bases fitting TRBD1. Germline-derived CDR1 and CDR2 are SQVTM and ANQGSEA. This CDR3 comprises 14 residues. With 4 bases clipped from V and 9 bases from J, the junction kept 14 bases outside the gene matches. The CDR3 DNA reads TGCAGCGTTGCAATGGGGACAGGCCTATTGGGGCAGTACTTC. Translated: CSVAMGTGLLGQYF.

V is TRBV3-1 (or the pseudogene TRBV3-2) and J is TRBJ2-1, with a tentative D call TRBD1 (7 bases). Between the trimmed V and J ends, which lost 7 bases and 7 bases, there was a span of 20 bases. The CDR3 length is 15 residues. The V gene's germline CDR1 is LGHDT and CDR2 YNNKEL (reference sequence). The CDR3 region has the DNA TGTGCCAGCACCCTGAGGGGGCGGAGGGGGAATGAGCAGTTCTTC. Protein sequence: CASTLRGRRGNEQFF.

This clone came up once. The rearrangement links TRBV7-8 to TRBJ1-1; no definite D call. In germline, CDR1 is SGHVS, CDR2 FQNEAQ. The CDR3 spans 13 residues. V lost 1 base to trimming and J lost 5 bases, with 8 bases between them. The CDR3 DNA sequence: TGTGCCAGCAGCTTAGGAGGGAGGACTGAAGCTTTCTTT. It specifies CASSLGGRTEAFF.

V and J are TRBV14 and TRBJ2-7; D possibly corresponds to TRBD2 (5 bases). Germline CDR1 reads SGHDN; CDR2 reads FVKESK. V was shortened by 1 base and J by 3 bases, with 13 bases between the two germline ends. This CDR3 has 15 amino acids. In DNA form, the CDR3 reads TGTGCCAGCAGCCAAGGGGCGGGTGGCTACTACGAGCAGTACTTC. Encoded protein: CASSQGAGGYYEQYF.

The chain links TRBV7-8 to TRBJ1-1; no definite D call. Trimming shortened V by 5 bases and J by 11 bases, and 12 bases separated the two germline ends. The germline gives CDR1 SGHVS, CDR2 FQNEAQ. This CDR3 is 11 amino acids long. The CDR3: CASSLTAGAFF. The CDR3 DNA reads TGTGCCAGCAGCCTTACCGCCGGGGCTTTCTTT.

This chain links TRBV4-2 with TRBJ2-1; the D is unclear. CDR1 is LGHNA, CDR2 YNFKEQ, per germline. V was cut by 4 bases and J by 1 base, with 8 bases left in between. The CDR3 is made up of 14 amino acids. Here the CDR3 reads CASSPPESYNEQFF. CDR3 DNA sequence: TGTGCCAGCAGCCCCCCGGAGTCCTACAATGAGCAGTTCTTC.

This clone occurred a few times. This chain uses TRBV11-2 with TRBJ2-7; D remains ambiguous. The CDR3 covers 14 residues. In germline, CDR1 is SGHAT, CDR2 FQNNGV. Trimming pared 5 bases from V and 5 bases from J, leaving 16 bases between. CDR3 DNA sequence: TGTGCCAGCAGCCCCGAGTCCGTGCTGAACGAGCAGTACTTC. Protein product: CASSPESVLNEQYF.

This chain links TRBV16 with TRBJ2-5; 8 nucleotides match TRBD1. Germline lookup yields CDR1 KGHSY and CDR2 FQNENV. This CDR3 is built from 16 residues. The V and J ends lost 0 bases and 5 bases, in that order; junction bases with no gene match: 8. The CDR3 loop is CASSQSPGDRMETQYF. CDR3 in DNA: TGTGCCAGCAGCCAATCGCCAGGGGACAGGATGGAGACCCAGTACTTC.

This chain uses TRBV5-1 with TRBJ2-7; D is perhaps TRBD2 (5 bases). The V end lost 3 bases, the J end lost 0 bases, and 10 bases lay between the germline ends. The CDR3 consists of 14 residues. Germline V CDR1 and CDR2: SGHRS, YFSETQ. The DNA of the CDR3 is TGCGCCAGCAGCTCCATGGGAGACTCCTACGAGCAGTACTTC. Its protein is CASSSMGDSYEQYF.

The chain combines TRBV7-4 with TRBJ1-2, with D possibly TRBD1 on 5 matching bases. The V gene lost 1 base and the J gene lost 4 bases, with 22 bases spanning the gap. The CDR3 is 18 amino acids. The germline V gene has CDR1 SGHVT and CDR2 SQSDAQ. Written as DNA, the CDR3 is TGTGCCAGCAGCTTAGGGGGCTGGGGCACCCTCGGCGGCTATGGCTACACCTTC. Translated, it gives CASSLGGWGTLGGYGYTF.

The genes are TRBV5-4 and TRBJ2-1; 13 bases fit TRBD2. V shed 4 bases and J 9 bases; nucleotides not matched to a gene: 7. Germline loops: CDR1 SGHNT, CDR2 YYREEE (reference sequence). The CDR3 is 15 residues long. In nucleotides, the CDR3 is TGTGCCAGCAGCCAGACTAGCGGGGGGCCGGGTGAGCAGTTCTTC. This translates into CASSQTSGGPGEQFF.

This rearrangement joins TRBV2 to TRBJ1-4, with D unresolved. Germline V gene data show CDR1 as SNHLY and CDR2 as FYNNEI. V was trimmed by 4 bases and J by 0 bases, leaving 6 bases between them. This CDR3 region has 14 residues. The CDR3 DNA reads as TGTGCCAGCAGTGGAGGTGCAACTAATGAAAAACTGTTTTTT. Its protein is CASSGGATNEKLFF.

The genes are TRBV27 and TRBJ2-1, with a weak D call TRBD2 (6 bases). Germline V CDR1 and CDR2: MNHEY, SMNVEV (reference sequence). Trimming left V 2 bases short and J 9 bases short, with 11 bases between. The CDR3 totals 13 residues. The CDR3 loop reads CASSLGGGGEQFF. The DNA for the CDR3 is TGTGCCAGCAGTTTAGGGGGAGGTGGTGAGCAGTTCTTC.

The chain employs TRBV28 and TRBJ1-1; D not certain. The CDR3 covers 12 residues. V lost 3 bases and J 7 bases, leaving 9 bases between the germline ends. Germline V gene lookup returns CDR1 MDHEN and CDR2 SYDVKM. The CDR3 region is CASSFGRLEAFF. The CDR3 DNA reads TGTGCCAGCAGTTTTGGAAGACTTGAAGCTTTCTTT.

The V gene is TRBV4-1, the J gene TRBJ2-1; 11 bases line up with TRBD2. This CDR3 has 16 amino acids. Germline CDR1 MGHRA, CDR2 YSYEKL. J was trimmed by 9 bases and V by 0 bases; bases with no gene match: 7. CDR3 sequence reads: CASSQDRGLAVGEQFF. CDR3 nucleotide sequence: TGCGCCAGCAGCCAAGATCGGGGACTAGCGGTGGGTGAGCAGTTCTTC.